The 23 T cell receptor beta chains presented below share a single source sample, sequenced in a study of cytomegalovirus exposure and HLA in healthy donors. Use of 60 Vbeta and 13 Jbeta primers characterized the PCR. Clones were read by immunoSEQ multiplex PCR, and TCRdb kept only the in-frame ones, dropping some. This table holds approximately 140,000 clones, around 90% found once. Sequencing input: PBMCs. All receptors derive from a woman aged 35 to 49 in good health and CMV-seronegative.

The chain is built from TRBV5-6 and TRBJ2-6; no reliable D call. Trimming removed 3 bases at V and 2 bases at J, with 9 bases between. Germline values: CDR1 SGHDT, CDR2 YYEEEE. The CDR3 covers 15 residues. CDR3 sequence: CASSSVRPGANVLTF. DNA for the CDR3: TGTGCCAGCAGCTCGGTTCGCCCTGGGGCCAACGTCCTGACTTTC.

This sequence joins TRBV11-3 and TRBJ2-1; 11 bases match TRBD2. The germline V gene has CDR1 SGHNT and CDR2 YENEEA. The CDR3 is 15 amino acids. V lost 5 bases, J lost 3 bases, and 3 bases stayed unmatched. The CDR3 nucleotides are TGTGCCAGCAGCCAAGGACTAGCGGGCTACAATGAGCAGTTCTTC. Its translation is CASSQGLAGYNEQFF.

This chain joins TRBV7-7 and TRBJ2-5; maybe TRBD1 (6 bases). The germline gives CDR1 SSHAT, CDR2 FNYEAQ (reference sequence). Trimming took 6 bases from V and 5 from J, leaving 19 bases between them. This CDR3 region has 15 residues. The CDR3 region is CASSPTTGTWETQYF. CDR3 nucleotides: TGTGCCAGCAGTCCCACCACAGGGACCTGGGAGACCCAGTACTTC.

The chain employs TRBV27 and TRBJ1-1; 9 positions match TRBD1. The CDR3 runs 17 residues. Germline V gene sequence: CDR1 MNHEY, CDR2 SMNVEV (reference sequence). Unmatched junction bases numbered 11, after V lost 6 bases and J lost 0 bases. CDR3 sequence (DNA): TGTGCCAGCAGCCCCTACCCGGGACAGGGTATGAACACTGAAGCTTTCTTT. Translating gives CASSPYPGQGMNTEAFF.

CDR3 in DNA: TGTGCCATCAGTGATGGACTAGCGGGAGCCTACGAGCAGTACTTC. It is translated as CAISDGLAGAYEQYF. The chain links TRBV10-3 to TRBJ2-5, with TRBD2 matching over 13 bases. The J call may be wrong; the DNA end is better matched by TRBJ2-7. There are 15 residues in the CDR3. CDR1 is ENHRY, CDR2 SYGVKD, per germline.

The chain links TRBV7-6 to TRBJ1-4; D gene ambiguous. Trimming left V 1 base short and J 7 bases short, with 16 bases between. CDR1 is SGHVS and CDR2 is FNYEAQ in the germline V gene. CDR3 length: 16 residues. In nucleotides, the CDR3 is TGTGCCAGCAGCTTAGAGGCGGGCAGGCAGCGTGAAAAACTGTTTTTT. This sequence encodes CASSLEAGRQREKLFF.

In this sample, this clone turned up a few times. The chain carries TRBV5-1 and TRBJ1-1; no reliable D call. Looked up from germline, CDR1 is SGHRS and CDR2 is YFSETQ. V dropped 0 bases and J dropped 2 bases, with 8 bases sitting between them. The CDR3 loop spans 14 amino acids. CDR3 protein: CASSLDGGNTEAFF. In DNA form, the CDR3 reads TGCGCCAGCAGCTTGGATGGAGGTAACACTGAAGCTTTCTTT.

The chain employs TRBV6-5 and TRBJ1-2; 7 bases map to TRBD1. Per the germline V gene, CDR1 is MNHEY and CDR2 is SVGAGI. The CDR3 length is 13 residues. The V gene end was trimmed by 5 bases and the J gene end by 4 bases; junction bases not matched to a gene: 4. This CDR3 is CASSTRDSYGYTF. The DNA for the CDR3 is TGTGCCAGCAGTACCCGGGACAGCTATGGCTACACCTTC.

The chain uses TRBV7-3 and TRBJ2-1; TRBD2 aligns across 9 bases. The ends lost 1 base at V and 4 bases at J; junction bases unmatched: 5. Germline V gene data show CDR1 as SGHTA and CDR2 as FQGTGA. The length of the CDR3 is 16 residues. The CDR3 DNA follows: TGTGCCAGCAGCTTAAGTATTGCGGGAGGGTACAATGAGCAGTTCTTC. It yields the protein CASSLSIAGGYNEQFF. Complete variable domain (other parts from reference TRBV7-3 and TRBJ2-1): GAGVSQTPSNKVTEKGKYVELRCDPISGHTALYWYRQSLGQGPEFLIYFQGTGAADDSGLPNDRFFAVRPEGSVSTLKIQRTERGDSAVYLCASSLSIAGGYNEQFFGPGTRLTVL.

The chain combines TRBV11-2 with TRBJ2-5; D remains unclear. The CDR3 consists of 15 residues. Germline lookup yields CDR1 SGHAT and CDR2 FQNNGV. V was pared by 1 base and J by 1 base, with 10 bases between. For the CDR3, the DNA is TGTGCCAGCAGCTTAGGGGCCTCTCCCCAAGAGACCCAGTACTTC. It translates to CASSLGASPQETQYF.

The J gene is TRBJ1-2, the V gene TRBV19; D gene ambiguous. V was shortened by 7 bases and J by 4 bases, with 16 bases between the two germline ends. This CDR3 is built from 14 residues. The germline gives CDR1 LNHDA, CDR2 SQIVND (reference sequence). CDR3 nucleotides: TGTGCCAGTAACCTCCGGGGAGGGTTCTATGGCTACACCTTC. This translates into CASNLRGGFYGYTF.

The V and J genes are TRBV21-1 and TRBJ1-2; TRBD1, as called in the table, went unchecked against the DNA. TRBV21-1 is a listed pseudogene. The CDR3 has 14 residues. CDR3 coding DNA: TGTGCCAGCAGCCCTAGACAGGGTGACTATGGCTACACCTTC. Amino acid sequence: CASSPRQGDYGYTF.

This chain connects TRBV28 to TRBJ1-2, with 7 bases identical to TRBD1. Germline trimming cut 5 bases from V and 3 bases from J; bases unmatched to any gene: 6. The CDR3 loop spans 14 amino acids. The germline V gene has CDR1 MDHEN and CDR2 SYDVKM. The chain's CDR3 is CASSVYRGHYGYTF. CDR3 nucleotide sequence: TGTGCCAGCAGTGTATACAGGGGTCACTATGGCTACACCTTC.

This sequence joins TRBV6-5 and TRBJ1-3; weak D call: TRBD1 (5 bases). With 0 bases removed from V and 5 bases from J, the gap between germline ends came to 8 bases. This CDR3 region has 14 residues. From germline, CDR1 is MNHEY and CDR2 SVGAGI. The CDR3 DNA follows: TGTGCCAGCAGTTACTCAGACAGTAGAAACACCATATATTTT. Its translation is CASSYSDSRNTIYF.

The chain combines TRBV5-1 with TRBJ2-6; D call uncertain. The CDR3 has 15 amino acids. V was clipped by 2 bases and J by 2 bases, with 8 bases between them. Per germline, CDR1 SGHRS and CDR2 YFSETQ. CDR3 loop: CASSLSLPGANVLTF. The CDR3 DNA reads TGCGCCAGCAGCTTAAGCCTCCCTGGGGCCAACGTCCTGACTTTC.

The rearrangement links TRBV4-2 to TRBJ1-1; 10 positions agree with TRBD1. CDR3 length equals 13 residues. Looked up from germline, CDR1 is LGHNA and CDR2 is YNFKEQ. V shed 3 bases, J shed 12 bases, and the junction held 7 bases outside the gene matches. CDR3 sequence reads: CASSQGGQGRTFF. The CDR3 DNA reads TGTGCCAGCAGCCAGGGGGGACAGGGGAGGACTTTCTTT.

This chain links TRBV5-1 with TRBJ2-1; 9 nucleotides agree with TRBD2. Unmatched junction bases numbered 11, after V lost 0 bases and J lost 4 bases. The CDR3 is 18 residues long. The germline gives CDR1 SGHRS, CDR2 YFSETQ. The CDR3 DNA follows: TGCGCCAGCAGCTTGGGACTAGCGGCCTACTCCCTATACAATGAGCAGTTCTTC. This translates into CASSLGLAAYSLYNEQFF.

The rearrangement links TRBV10-2 to TRBJ1-1; 9 bases map to TRBD1. V lost 7 bases, J lost 1 base, and 1 base stayed unmatched. Germline-derived CDR1 and CDR2 are WSHSY and SAAADI. The CDR3 totals 13 residues. The CDR3 bases are TGCGCCAGCATGGACAGGGGGAACACTGAAGCTTTCTTT. Encoded protein: CASMDRGNTEAFF.

The CDR3 DNA follows: TGTGCCAGCAGCTTGTCGTCCGCGGGGCGCCTAATGAACACTGAAGCTTTCTTT. Translation gives CASSLSSAGRLMNTEAFF. The chain recombines TRBV7-9 with TRBJ1-1; D is perhaps TRBD1 (5 bases). Germline V gene lookup returns CDR1 SEHNR and CDR2 FQNEAQ (reference sequence). CDR3 length: 18 amino acids. V lost 3 bases to trimming and J lost 0 bases, with 20 bases between them.

This rearrangement joins TRBV30 to TRBJ1-1; D remains ambiguous. Between the trimmed V and J ends, which lost 0 bases and 7 bases, there was a span of 6 bases. CDR1 and CDR2 (germline): GTSNPN, SVGIG (reference sequence). The CDR3 contains 11 residues. The CDR3 DNA reads as TGTGCCTGGAGTGTATCAGTTGAAGCTTTCTTT. Its translation is CAWSVSVEAFF. Complete variable domain (other parts from reference TRBV30 and TRBJ1-1): SQTIHQWPATLVQPVGSPLSLECTVEGTSNPNLYWYRQAAGRGLQLLFYSVGIGQISSEVPQNLSASRPQDRQFILSSKKLLLSDSGFYLCAWSVSVEAFFGQGTRLTVV.

About this clone: One junction end does not reproduce the germline sequence, and a read error may be involved. DNA for the CDR3: TGTTCCAGCAGCTTTAGCAGGGCTGGCCCGCTAGGGGAGACCCAGTACTTC. Residues: CSSSFSRAGPLGETQYF. The chain employs TRBV7-9 and TRBJ2-5; D is perhaps TRBD1 (5 bases). The CDR3 totals 17 residues. Per germline, CDR1 SEHNR and CDR2 FQNEAQ (reference sequence).

The rearrangement uses TRBV28 and TRBJ1-1; D is possibly TRBD1 (6 bases). CDR1 is MDHEN and CDR2 is SYDVKM in the germline V gene. Trimming stripped 3 bases from V and 4 bases from J, with 9 bases between. The CDR3 totals 13 residues. CDR3 sequence (DNA): TGTGCCAGCAGTTTGGGAGGGGGCACTGAAGCTTTCTTT. Residues: CASSLGGGTEAFF.

J is TRBJ2-1 and V is TRBV4-2, with D unclear. This CDR3 is built from 13 residues. Germline CDR1 reads LGHNA; CDR2 reads YNFKEQ. V was shortened by 0 bases and J by 10 bases, with 10 bases between the two germline ends. The DNA of the CDR3 is TGTGCCAGCAGCCAAGATATTTTGCGGGAGCAGTTCTTC. This gives the protein CASSQDILREQFF.